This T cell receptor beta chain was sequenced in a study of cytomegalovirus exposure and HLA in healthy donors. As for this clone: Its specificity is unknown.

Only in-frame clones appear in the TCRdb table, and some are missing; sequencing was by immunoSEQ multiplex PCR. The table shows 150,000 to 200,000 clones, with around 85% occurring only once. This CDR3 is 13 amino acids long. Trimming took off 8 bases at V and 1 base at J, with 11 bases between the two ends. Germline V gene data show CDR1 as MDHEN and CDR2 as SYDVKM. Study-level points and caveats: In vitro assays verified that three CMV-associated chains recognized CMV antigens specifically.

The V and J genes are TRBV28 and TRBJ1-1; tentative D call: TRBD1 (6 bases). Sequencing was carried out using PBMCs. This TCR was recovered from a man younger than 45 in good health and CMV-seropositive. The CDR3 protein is CASGRGQNTEAFF. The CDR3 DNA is TGTGCCAGCGGGCGGGGGCAGAACACTGAAGCTTTCTTT.